This TCR beta chain was recorded in a study of blood T cell repertoires in COVID-19. Looking at the study overall: Material from acute and convalescent COVID-19 was sourced from the United States, Italy and Spain. The analysed material was cDNA or gDNA that came from T cells, B-cell-depleted T cells, or PBMCs.

All enrollees were about 18 to 95 years old and from 25 or so US areas. Original processing methods: It was from reference gene primer amplification that nucleated cell counts were estimated. Data came from immunoSEQ multiplex PCR; TCRdb stores just in-frame clones and leaves some out. For V, J and clone size, that table is used; D and trimming come from the DNA. The table has 300,000 to 500,000 clones, 88% seen once. The specimen was PBMCs or T cells enriched from blood (not recorded which). This TCR was recovered from a woman aged 30 to 39 with acute COVID-19.

Here the CDR3 reads CASSSWTGSTDTQYF. For the CDR3, the DNA is TGCGCCAGCAGCTCGTGGACAGGGAGCACAGATACGCAGTATTTT. The chain employs TRBV5-1 and TRBJ2-3; 8 bases agree with TRBD1. J lost 0 bases, V lost 3 bases, and 3 bases had no gene match. Germline CDR1 SGHRS, CDR2 YFSETQ. This CDR3 is built from 15 residues.